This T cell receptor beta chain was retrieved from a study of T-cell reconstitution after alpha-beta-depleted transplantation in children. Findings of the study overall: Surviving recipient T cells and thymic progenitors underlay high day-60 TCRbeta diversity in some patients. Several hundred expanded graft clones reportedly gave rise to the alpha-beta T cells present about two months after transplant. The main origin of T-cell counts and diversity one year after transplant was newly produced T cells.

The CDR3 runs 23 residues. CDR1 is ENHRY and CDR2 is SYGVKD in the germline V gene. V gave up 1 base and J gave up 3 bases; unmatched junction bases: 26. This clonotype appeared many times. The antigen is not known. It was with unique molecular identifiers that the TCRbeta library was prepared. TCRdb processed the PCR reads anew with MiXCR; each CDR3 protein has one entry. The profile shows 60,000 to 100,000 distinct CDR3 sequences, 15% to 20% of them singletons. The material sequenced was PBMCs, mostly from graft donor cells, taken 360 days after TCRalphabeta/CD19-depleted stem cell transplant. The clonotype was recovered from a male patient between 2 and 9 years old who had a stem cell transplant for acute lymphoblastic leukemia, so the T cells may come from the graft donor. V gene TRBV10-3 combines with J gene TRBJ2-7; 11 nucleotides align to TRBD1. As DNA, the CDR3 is TGTGCCATCAGTGAGTACGTTTTAATTCCGCTGGACAGGGGGCTCAGGAGTGGCTACGAGCAGTACTTC. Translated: CAISEYVLIPLDRGLRSGYEQYF.